This TCR beta chain comes out of a study of CDR3 diversity in severe acne. This clonotype was counted many times. Using its own MiXCR run on the PCR reads, TCRdb lists one record per CDR3 protein. The table includes fewer than 100,000 distinct CDR3 sequences, 45% to 60% detected once. Trimming shortened V by 2 bases and J by 4 bases, and 8 bases separated the two germline ends. This CDR3 has 13 residues. The sample comprised blood. This TCR derives from a male donor in good health, without acne. The V gene is TRBV12-3 or TRBV12-4, the J gene TRBJ1-2, with D uncertain. The CDR3 loop is CASSLSAVYGYTF. For the CDR3, the DNA is TGTGCCAGCAGTTTATCTGCAGTCTATGGCTACACCTTC.